Below are 30 T cell receptor beta chains sequenced from a single sample in a study of CD8 T cells in ankylosing spondylitis. TCRdb re-called the 5' RACE reads with MiXCR, one entry per CDR3 protein. The sample holds around 300,000 distinct CDR3 sequences, around 15% seen once. The sample was blood, either unsorted or a sorted T cell fraction (not recorded which). The receptors come from a male donor with ankylosing spondylitis or in good health (not recorded which).

This clonotype occurred many times. The genes are TRBV5-1 and TRBJ1-2, with 9 bases that match TRBD1. CDR3 length: 13 residues. V was clipped by 4 bases and J by 9 bases; unmatched bases: 7. The germline V gene encodes CDR1 SGHRS and CDR2 YFSETQ. The CDR3 loop is CASSPRDRASYTF. For the CDR3, the DNA is TGCGCCAGCAGCCCCCGGGACAGGGCAAGCTACACCTTC.

This chain links TRBV12-3 or TRBV12-4 with TRBJ2-1, with TRBD2 matching over 11 bases. The CDR3 runs to 19 residues. V lost 4 bases to trimming and J lost 12 bases; unmatched junction nucleotides: 23. The CDR3 reads CASSSSGTSGQSFPFRQFF. Written as DNA, the CDR3 is TGTGCCAGCAGTTCATCCGGGACTAGCGGACAAAGTTTTCCCTTTAGGCAGTTCTTC.

The rearrangement uses TRBV24-1 and TRBJ2-1; 8 bases fit TRBD2. The J segment lost 0 bases and the V segment lost 5 bases, leaving 5 bases of the junction unmatched. The germline V gene has CDR1 KGHDR and CDR2 SFDVKD. The CDR3 contains 16 residues. In DNA form, the CDR3 reads TGTGCCACCAGTGGTCCGGGGGGGAGCTCCTACAATGAGCAGTTCTTC. Translation: CATSGPGGSSYNEQFF.

Only a few counts were recorded for this clonotype. This chain uses TRBV3-1 with TRBJ2-2, with 10 nucleotides matching TRBD1. CDR3 length equals 15 residues. V was pared by 4 bases and J by 4 bases, with 3 bases of the junction left unmatched. Germline CDR1 is LGHDT and CDR2 is YNNKEL (reference sequence). The CDR3 bases are TGTGCCAGCAGCCCGACAGGGGGCCTCACCGGGGAGCTGTTTTTT. Translated: CASSPTGGLTGELFF.

This rearrangement joins TRBV5-1 to TRBJ2-5, with 9 bases aligning to TRBD2. V shed 0 bases, J shed 5 bases, and the junction held 8 bases outside the gene matches. Germline assignment: CDR1 SGHRS and CDR2 YFSETQ. The CDR3 sequence is 16 residues long. CDR3 sequence (DNA): TGCGCCAGCAGCTTGGCCGCTAGCGGGGATTGGGAGACCCAGTACTTC. Its translation: CASSLAASGDWETQYF.

The chain uses TRBV4-1 and TRBJ2-5, with TRBD2 as a possible D gene (6 bases). Germline CDR1 reads MGHRA; CDR2 reads YSYEKL. The CDR3 extends over 15 amino acids. The V gene lost 0 bases and the J gene lost 5 bases, with 13 bases spanning the gap. CDR3 DNA sequence: TGCGCCAGCAGCCAAGATGGCGCGGGAAGGGAGACCCAGTACTTC. Encoded protein: CASSQDGAGRETQYF.

This clonotype came up a few times. V is TRBV5-1 and J is TRBJ2-3; the D gene is possibly TRBD2 (5 bases). The CDR3 has 15 residues. Looked up from germline, CDR1 is SGHRS and CDR2 is YFSETQ. Trimming took off 4 bases at V and 4 bases at J, with 16 bases between the two ends. CDR3 residues: CASSLTLEVADTQYF. CDR3 coding DNA: TGCGCCAGCAGCCTGACACTAGAAGTGGCAGATACGCAGTATTTT.

The sample holds a few counts of this clonotype. This chain connects TRBV4-1 to TRBJ2-1; possibly TRBD2 for D (6 bases). Looked up from germline, CDR1 is MGHRA and CDR2 is YSYEKL. The V end lost 1 base, the J end lost 0 bases, and 7 bases lay between the germline ends. This CDR3 is built from 15 residues. The CDR3 DNA reads as TGCGCCAGCAGCCAAGGGGGGGTCTCCTACAATGAGCAGTTCTTC. This translates into CASSQGGVSYNEQFF.

The J gene is TRBJ2-1, the V gene TRBV20-1; TRBD2 might be the D (7 bases). The CDR3 loop spans 15 amino acids. CDR1 is DFQATT, CDR2 SNEGSKA, per germline (reference sequence). Trimming pared 1 base from V and 4 bases from J, leaving 14 bases between. CDR3 amino acids: CSARVRGGQYNEQFF. The CDR3 DNA follows: TGCAGTGCTAGAGTGAGGGGGGGCCAATACAATGAGCAGTTCTTC.

This clonotype was counted at least ten times. The chain carries TRBV3-1 and TRBJ1-2, with 7 bases aligning to TRBD1. The CDR3 totals 13 residues. Germline CDR1 LGHDT, CDR2 YNNKEL (reference sequence). The V gene end was trimmed by 3 bases and the J gene end by 6 bases; junction bases not matched to a gene: 4. The CDR3 bases are TGTGCCAGCAGCCACTTAGACAGGGATGGCTACACCTTC. This sequence encodes CASSHLDRDGYTF.

Concerning this clonotype: The junction departs from germline at one end; a sequencing error may be responsible. This chain uses TRBV2 with TRBJ2-2, with D unclear. CDR1 and CDR2 from the germline V gene are SNHLY and FYNNEI. The CDR3 sequence is 13 residues long. The CDR3 sequence: CASSEGSPGELFF. CDR3 coding DNA: TGTGCCAGCAGCGAAGGGTCTCCCGGGGAGCTGTTTTTT.

This clonotype was seen more than once but under ten times. The chain joins TRBV5-6 to TRBJ1-5; weak D call: TRBD1 (5 bases). V was clipped by 0 bases and J by 7 bases, with 11 bases between them. Germline V gene sequence: CDR1 SGHDT, CDR2 YYEEEE. The CDR3 is made up of 14 amino acids. CDR3 in DNA: TGTGCCAGCAGCTTGGCCTCAGGGAAACAGCCCCAGCATTTT. Its translation: CASSLASGKQPQHF.

This clonotype came up a few times. The genes are TRBV12-3 or TRBV12-4 and TRBJ1-1; perhaps TRBD1 as D (6 bases). V lost 6 bases to trimming and J lost 2 bases, with 13 bases between them. This CDR3 has 14 amino acids. The CDR3 DNA follows: TGTGCCAGCAGACCTACAGGGACTAACACTGAAGCTTTCTTT. As protein: CASRPTGTNTEAFF.

In its sample, this clonotype was seen a few times. The chain links TRBV7-2 to TRBJ2-3; perhaps TRBD2 as D (7 bases). V was trimmed by 2 bases and J by 2 bases, leaving 17 bases between them. This CDR3 is 17 amino acids long. The germline CDR1 and CDR2 sequences are SGHTA and FQGNSA. This CDR3 reads CASSLKGGGANTDTQYF. For the CDR3, the DNA is TGTGCCAGCAGCTTAAAGGGCGGGGGCGCAAACACAGATACGCAGTATTTT.

V and J are TRBV28 and TRBJ1-5; 7 nucleotides agree with TRBD1. This CDR3 spans 13 amino acids. V dropped 7 bases and J dropped 4; count of bases not matched to a gene: 4. Germline CDR1 reads MDHEN; CDR2 reads SYDVKM. In DNA, the CDR3 is TGTGCCAGCACCTCAGGGGGTAATCAGCCCCAGCATTTT. Its translation: CASTSGGNQPQHF.

Points on this clonotype: The junction departs from the called germline gene at one end, perhaps through a read error. This chain links TRBV12-3 or TRBV12-4 with TRBJ2-3, with D possibly called TRBD1 or TRBD2 (5 bases each). CDR3 size: 18 residues. In DNA, the CDR3 is TGTGCCTGCAGTAACCGTCCCGGGACCTCGATGGGAACAGATACGCAGTATTTT. This encodes CACSNRPGTSMGTDTQYF.

This chain joins TRBV7-6 and TRBJ2-1; tentatively, D is TRBD1 (5 bases). The length of the CDR3 is 15 residues. Looked up from germline, CDR1 is SGHVS and CDR2 is FNYEAQ. Between the trimmed V and J ends, which lost 4 bases and 2 bases, there was a span of 12 bases. Here the CDR3 reads CASSSKQVTYNEQFF. The DNA for the CDR3 is TGTGCCAGCAGCTCCAAACAGGTCACCTACAATGAGCAGTTCTTC.

The rearrangement uses TRBV5-1 and TRBJ2-1, with 9 bases matching TRBD1. Trimming cost V 4 bases and J 10 bases; bases outside gene matches: 15. Germline-derived CDR1 and CDR2 are SGHRS and YFSETQ. This CDR3 is built from 16 residues. CDR3 protein: CASSTSGQGPFSEQFF. The CDR3 coding sequence is TGCGCCAGCAGCACCTCCGGACAGGGGCCTTTCTCAGAGCAGTTCTTC.

This clonotype was seen more than once but under ten times. This chain joins TRBV29-1 and TRBJ2-2; D is unclear. The V and J ends lost 1 base and 4 bases respectively, with 16 bases between them. Germline CDR1 is SQVTM and CDR2 is ANQGSEA. CDR3 length equals 16 residues. Written as DNA, the CDR3 is TGCAGCGTTGAAGTAGGAACTACCGTGACCACCGGGGAGCTGTTTTTT. Its protein product is CSVEVGTTVTTGELFF.

This clonotype has just a few counts. The CDR3 bases are TGTGCCAGCAGTTATATAGATACGCAGTATTTT. It specifies CASSYIDTQYF. This sequence joins TRBV25-1 and TRBJ2-3; the D is unclear. V lost 5 bases to trimming and J lost 5 bases, with 5 bases between them. Germline CDR1 is MGHDK and CDR2 is SYGVNS. The CDR3 sequence is 11 residues long. Complete variable domain (other parts from reference TRBV25-1 and TRBJ2-3): EADIYQTPRYLVIGTGKKITLECSQTMGHDKMYWYQQDPGMELHLIHYSYGVNSTEKGDLSSESTVSRIRTEHFPLTLESARPSHTSQYLCASSYIDTQYFGPGTRLTVL.

This clonotype was seen ten or more times. The rearrangement joins TRBV3-1 to TRBJ2-2; no clear D gene. Trimming removed 1 base from V and 6 bases from J, with 3 bases in between. Germline values: CDR1 LGHDT, CDR2 YNNKEL (reference sequence). There are 12 residues in the CDR3. The CDR3 protein is CASSQVPGELFF. The CDR3 DNA is TGTGCCAGCAGCCAAGTGCCCGGGGAGCTGTTTTTT.

This chain connects TRBV20-1 to TRBJ1-2; 7 bases fit TRBD1. The CDR3 sequence is 15 residues long. CDR1 DFQATT and CDR2 SNEGSKA come from the germline V gene (reference sequence). Losses at the gene ends were 0 bases for V and 6 bases for J; bases not matched to a gene: 10. The CDR3: CSAREVKTGINGYTF. The CDR3 bases are TGCAGTGCTAGAGAAGTGAAGACAGGGATCAATGGCTACACCTTC.

At least ten counts were recorded for this clonotype. The chain couples TRBV12-3 or TRBV12-4 to TRBJ1-2; the match to TRBD1 covers 10 bases. The CDR3 is 12 residues long. J was trimmed by 8 bases and V by 5 bases; bases with no gene match: 2. CDR3 DNA sequence: TGTGCCAGCAGTGACAGGGGGCTGGGCTACACCTTC. This encodes CASSDRGLGYTF.

The V call is TRBV24-1, the J call TRBJ2-2; 9 nucleotides align to TRBD1. CDR3 length equals 16 residues. Per germline, CDR1 KGHDR and CDR2 SFDVKD. Trimming cost V 3 bases and J 6 bases; bases outside gene matches: 7. The CDR3 sequence: CATSDPGTGYAGELFF. The CDR3 bases are TGTGCCACCAGTGATCCCGGGACAGGGTACGCCGGGGAGCTGTTTTTT.

The rearrangement links TRBV5-1 to TRBJ2-1; no clear D. Trimming removed 2 bases at V and 8 bases at J, with 17 bases between. This CDR3 is 15 amino acids long. Germline CDR1 and CDR2: SGHRS and YFSETQ. The CDR3 spells CASSFWDPSKDEQFF. The CDR3 DNA is TGCGCCAGCAGCTTTTGGGATCCCAGCAAAGATGAGCAGTTCTTC.

V is TRBV20-1 and J is TRBJ2-7; unclear D gene. The germline V gene has CDR1 DFQATT and CDR2 SNEGSKA (reference sequence). V lost 3 bases and J 3 bases, leaving 9 bases between the germline ends. The CDR3 sequence is 12 residues long. CDR3 sequence: CSASMSNYEQYF. The CDR3 coding sequence is TGCAGTGCTAGCATGAGCAACTACGAGCAGTACTTC.

This clonotype occurred a few times. The chain is built from TRBV15 and TRBJ2-5; no firm D call. Trimming removed 0 bases from V and 3 bases from J, with 17 bases in between. The CDR3 has 17 amino acids. Per germline, CDR1 LNHNV and CDR2 YYDKDF (reference sequence). The DNA of the CDR3 is TGTGCCACCAGCAGAGATCTAGGCACTCTTGGAGAAGAGACCCAGTACTTC. This encodes CATSRDLGTLGEETQYF.

This clonotype occurred a few times. The chain combines TRBV11-2 with TRBJ2-7, with 8 bases aligning to TRBD2. CDR1 and CDR2 (germline): SGHAT, FQNNGV. The V and J ends lost 6 bases and 3 bases, in that order; junction bases with no gene match: 10. The CDR3 spans 15 residues. As DNA, the CDR3 is TGTGCCAGCAGTCGTAGCGGGACTGGGGGCTACGAGCAGTACTTC. Amino acids: CASSRSGTGGYEQYF. The full variable domain, its missing parts supplied by reference TRBV11-2 and TRBJ2-7, is EAGVAQSPRYKIIEKRQSVAFWCNPISGHATLYWYQQILGQGPKLLIQFQNNGVVDDSQLPKDRFSAERLKGVDSTLKIQPAKLEDSAVYLCASSRSGTGGYEQYFGPGTRLTVT.

This clonotype was picked up many times. V gene TRBV5-6 combines with J gene TRBJ2-1, with D perhaps TRBD2 (6 bases). The length of the CDR3 is 15 residues. V was trimmed by 4 bases and J by 3 bases, leaving 14 bases between them. In germline, CDR1 is SGHDT, CDR2 YYEEEE. The DNA of the CDR3 is TGTGCCAGCAGCCCAAGCGGGTCCTACTACAATGAGCAGTTCTTC. Amino acid sequence: CASSPSGSYYNEQFF.

This clonotype was recorded a few times. The chain is built from TRBV29-1 and TRBJ2-1; a possible D gene is TRBD2 (5 bases). V gave up 8 bases and J gave up 5 bases, with 13 bases separating them. CDR1 is SQVTM and CDR2 is ANQGSEA in the germline V gene. The CDR3 spans 12 residues. This CDR3 is CSYLGSDNEQFF. In nucleotides, the CDR3 is TGCAGCTACTTGGGGAGTGACAATGAGCAGTTCTTC.